The clone carrying this T cell receptor beta chain was observed at least ten times. Its cognate antigen is unknown. This specimen belongs to a study of CD8+CD57+ T cells in acquired aplastic anemia. Study-wide background: The average for DNA from sorted CD4+ and CD8+ cells was about 3.3 ug. Study observations and caveats: It was found that under 30 CD8+ CDR3 sequences were shared between patients and controls.

Sequencing was done on patients that had shown CD8+CD57+ cell expansion by flow cytometry. Severe acquired aplastic anemia was present in all patients. Genomic DNA constituted the template upon which TCR beta VDJ and CDR3 profiling was performed. TCRdb re-derived calls from the reads in MiXCR, one entry per CDR3 protein. Of around 150,000 distinct CDR3 sequences in the sample, about 45% were seen once. V dropped 5 bases and J dropped 9 bases, with 8 bases sitting between them. The CDR3 is 11 residues long. CDR1 is MNHGY and CDR2 is SVAAGI in the germline V gene. The sequenced material came from sorted CD4+, CD8+, or CD8+CD57+ T cells (not recorded which) from PBMCs. This chain connects TRBV6-9 to TRBJ2-1; D not certain. The clonotype comes from a human donor with aplastic anemia. CDR3 DNA sequence: TGTGCCAGCAGTCCATCGGGTGAGCAGTTCTTC. Residues: CASSPSGEQFF.